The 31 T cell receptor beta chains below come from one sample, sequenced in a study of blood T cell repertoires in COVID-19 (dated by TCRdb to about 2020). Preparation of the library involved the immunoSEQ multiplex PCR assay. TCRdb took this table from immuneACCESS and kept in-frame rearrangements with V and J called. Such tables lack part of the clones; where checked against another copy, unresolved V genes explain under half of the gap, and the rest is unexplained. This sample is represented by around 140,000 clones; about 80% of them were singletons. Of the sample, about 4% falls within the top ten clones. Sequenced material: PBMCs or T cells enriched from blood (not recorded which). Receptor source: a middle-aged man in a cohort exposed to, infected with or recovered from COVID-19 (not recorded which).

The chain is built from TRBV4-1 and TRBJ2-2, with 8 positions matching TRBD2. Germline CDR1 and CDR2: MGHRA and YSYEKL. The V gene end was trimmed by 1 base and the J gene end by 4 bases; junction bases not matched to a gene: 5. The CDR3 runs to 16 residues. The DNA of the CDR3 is TGCGCCAGCAGCCAAGTGTGGCTAGCGGGCACCGGGGAGCTGTTTTTT. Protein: CASSQVWLAGTGELFF.

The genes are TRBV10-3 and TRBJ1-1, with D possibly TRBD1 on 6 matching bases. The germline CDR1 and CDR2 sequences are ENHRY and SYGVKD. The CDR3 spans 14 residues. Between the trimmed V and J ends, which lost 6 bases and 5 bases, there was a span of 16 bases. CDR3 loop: CAISPLTRGTEAFF. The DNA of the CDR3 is TGTGCCATCAGCCCACTCACTAGGGGGACTGAAGCTTTCTTT.

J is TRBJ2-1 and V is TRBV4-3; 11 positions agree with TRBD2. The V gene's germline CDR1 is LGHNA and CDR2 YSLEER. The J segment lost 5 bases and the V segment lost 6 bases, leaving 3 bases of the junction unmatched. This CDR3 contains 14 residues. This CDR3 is CASRLGLADNEQFF. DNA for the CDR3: TGCGCCAGCAGACTGGGACTAGCGGACAATGAGCAGTTCTTC.

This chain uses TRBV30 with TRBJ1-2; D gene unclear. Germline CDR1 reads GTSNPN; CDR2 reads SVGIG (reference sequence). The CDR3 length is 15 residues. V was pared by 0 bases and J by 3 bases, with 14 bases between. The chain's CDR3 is CAWSVPPGGYYGYTF. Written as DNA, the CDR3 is TGTGCCTGGAGTGTTCCTCCAGGAGGGTACTATGGCTACACCTTC.

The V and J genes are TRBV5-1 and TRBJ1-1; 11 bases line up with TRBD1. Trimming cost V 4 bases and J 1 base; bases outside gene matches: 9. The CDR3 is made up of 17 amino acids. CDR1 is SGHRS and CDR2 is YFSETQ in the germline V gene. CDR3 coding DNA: TGCGCCAGCAGCGTCAACCGGGACAGGGGGTCGAACACTGAAGCTTTCTTT. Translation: CASSVNRDRGSNTEAFF.

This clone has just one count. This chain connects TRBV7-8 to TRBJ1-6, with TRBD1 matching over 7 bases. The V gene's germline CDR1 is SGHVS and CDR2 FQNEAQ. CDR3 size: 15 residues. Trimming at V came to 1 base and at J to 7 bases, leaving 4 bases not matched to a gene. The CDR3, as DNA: TGTGCCAGCAGCTTAGGTGCAGGGGGGAATTCACCCCTCCACTTT. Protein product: CASSLGAGGNSPLHF. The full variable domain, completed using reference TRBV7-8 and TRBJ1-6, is GAGVSQSPRYKVAKRGQDVALRCDPISGHVSLFWYQQALGQGPEFLTYFQNEAQLDKSGLPSDRFFAERPEGSVSTLKIQRTQQEDSAVYLCASSLGAGGNSPLHFGNGTRLTVT.

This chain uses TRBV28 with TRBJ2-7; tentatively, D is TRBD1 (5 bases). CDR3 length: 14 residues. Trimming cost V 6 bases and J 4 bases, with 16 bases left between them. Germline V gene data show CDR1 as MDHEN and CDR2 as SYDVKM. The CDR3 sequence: CASSFFLGQYEQYF. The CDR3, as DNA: TGTGCCAGCAGCTTTTTCCTGGGGCAATACGAGCAGTACTTC.

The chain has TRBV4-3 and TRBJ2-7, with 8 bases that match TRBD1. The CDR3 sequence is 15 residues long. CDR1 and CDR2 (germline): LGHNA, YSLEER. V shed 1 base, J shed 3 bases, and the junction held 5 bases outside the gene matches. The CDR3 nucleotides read TGCGCCAGCAGCCAAGCGGGACAGGCGCTCTACGAGCAGTACTTC. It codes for CASSQAGQALYEQYF.

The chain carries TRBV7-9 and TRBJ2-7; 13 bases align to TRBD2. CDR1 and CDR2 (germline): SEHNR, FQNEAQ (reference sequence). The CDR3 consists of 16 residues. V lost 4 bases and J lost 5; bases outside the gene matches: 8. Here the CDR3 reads CASSSTSGRFVHEQYF. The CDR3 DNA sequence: TGTGCCAGCAGCTCGACTAGCGGGAGGTTCGTCCACGAGCAGTACTTC.

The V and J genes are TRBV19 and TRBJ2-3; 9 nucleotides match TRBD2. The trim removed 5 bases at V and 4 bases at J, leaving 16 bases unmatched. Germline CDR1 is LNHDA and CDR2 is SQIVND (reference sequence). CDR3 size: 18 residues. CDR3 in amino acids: CASSREGSGSIKADTQYF. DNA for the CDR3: TGTGCCAGTAGTCGGGAGGGTAGCGGGAGTATTAAAGCAGATACGCAGTATTTT. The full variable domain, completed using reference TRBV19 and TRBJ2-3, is DGGITQSPKYLFRKEGQNVTLSCEQNLNHDAMYWYRQDPGQGLRLIYYSQIVNDFQKGDIAEGYSVSREKKESFPLTVTSAQKNPTAFYLCASSREGSGSIKADTQYFGPGTRLTVL.

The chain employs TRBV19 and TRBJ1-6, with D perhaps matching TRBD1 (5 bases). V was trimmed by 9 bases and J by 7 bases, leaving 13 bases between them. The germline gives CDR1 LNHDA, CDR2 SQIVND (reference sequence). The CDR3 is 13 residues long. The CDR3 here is CASGGGLNSPLHF. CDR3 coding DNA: TGTGCCAGCGGGGGGGGTCTGAATTCACCCCTCCACTTT.

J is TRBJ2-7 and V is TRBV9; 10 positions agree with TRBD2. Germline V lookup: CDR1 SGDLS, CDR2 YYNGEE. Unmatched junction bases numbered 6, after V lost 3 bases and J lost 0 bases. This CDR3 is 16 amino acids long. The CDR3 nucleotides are TGTGCCAGCAGCGCTAGCGGGGGCATCGGCTCCTACGAGCAGTACTTC. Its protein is CASSASGGIGSYEQYF.

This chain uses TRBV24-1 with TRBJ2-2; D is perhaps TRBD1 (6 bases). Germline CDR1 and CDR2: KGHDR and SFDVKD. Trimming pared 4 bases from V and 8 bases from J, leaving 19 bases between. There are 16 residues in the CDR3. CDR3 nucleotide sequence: TGTGCCACCAGTGACCCTTCTTTCCAGACAGGTGGGGAGCTGTTTTTT. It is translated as CATSDPSFQTGGELFF.

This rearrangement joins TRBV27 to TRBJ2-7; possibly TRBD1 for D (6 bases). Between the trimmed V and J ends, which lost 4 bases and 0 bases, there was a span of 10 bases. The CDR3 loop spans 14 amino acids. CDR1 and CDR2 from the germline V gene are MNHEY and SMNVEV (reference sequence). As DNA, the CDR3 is TGTGCCAGCAGTTCGTACAGGGTCTCCTACGAGCAGTACTTC. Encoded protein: CASSSYRVSYEQYF.

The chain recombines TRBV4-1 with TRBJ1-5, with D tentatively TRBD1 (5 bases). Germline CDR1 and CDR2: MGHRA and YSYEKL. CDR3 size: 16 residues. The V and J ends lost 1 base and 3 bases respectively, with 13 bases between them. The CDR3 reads CASSQVEGVTNQPQHF. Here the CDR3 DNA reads TGCGCCAGCAGCCAAGTCGAAGGGGTTACCAATCAGCCCCAGCATTTT.

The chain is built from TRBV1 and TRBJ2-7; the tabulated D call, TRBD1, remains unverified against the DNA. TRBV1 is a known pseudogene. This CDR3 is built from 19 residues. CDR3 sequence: CTSSQNSPLQGQSSYEQYF. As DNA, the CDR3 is TGCACCAGCAGCCAAAACAGTCCCCTACAGGGCCAGAGCTCCTACGAGCAGTACTTC.

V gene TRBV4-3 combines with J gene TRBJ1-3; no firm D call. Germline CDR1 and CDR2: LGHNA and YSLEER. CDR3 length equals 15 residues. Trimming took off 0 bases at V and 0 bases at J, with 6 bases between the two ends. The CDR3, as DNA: TGCGCCAGCAGCCAAGAGTCCGGCTCTGGAAACACCATATATTTT. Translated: CASSQESGSGNTIYF.

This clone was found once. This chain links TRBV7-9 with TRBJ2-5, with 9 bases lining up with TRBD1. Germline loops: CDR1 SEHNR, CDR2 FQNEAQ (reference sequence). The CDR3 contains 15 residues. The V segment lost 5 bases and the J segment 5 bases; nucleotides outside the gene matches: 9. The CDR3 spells CASSLTGGASETQYF. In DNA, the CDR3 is TGTGCCAGCAGCCTTACAGGGGGCGCGAGTGAGACCCAGTACTTC.

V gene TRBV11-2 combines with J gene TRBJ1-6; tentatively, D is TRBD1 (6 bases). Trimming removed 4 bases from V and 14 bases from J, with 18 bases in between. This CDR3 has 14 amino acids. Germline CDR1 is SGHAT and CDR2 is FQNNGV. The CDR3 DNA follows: TGTGCCAGCAGCTCCCCCAACCGGGACAAGTCCCTCCACTTT. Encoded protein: CASSSPNRDKSLHF. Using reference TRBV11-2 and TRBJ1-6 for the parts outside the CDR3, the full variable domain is EAGVAQSPRYKIIEKRQSVAFWCNPISGHATLYWYQQILGQGPKLLIQFQNNGVVDDSQLPKDRFSAERLKGVDSTLKIQPAKLEDSAVYLCASSSPNRDKSLHFGNGTRLTVT.

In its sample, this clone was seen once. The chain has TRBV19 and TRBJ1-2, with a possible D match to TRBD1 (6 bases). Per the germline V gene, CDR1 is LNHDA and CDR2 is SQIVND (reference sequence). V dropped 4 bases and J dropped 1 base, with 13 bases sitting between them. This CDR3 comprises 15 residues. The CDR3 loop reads CASSKWTADNYGYTF. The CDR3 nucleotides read TGTGCCAGTAGTAAATGGACAGCGGATAACTATGGCTACACCTTC.

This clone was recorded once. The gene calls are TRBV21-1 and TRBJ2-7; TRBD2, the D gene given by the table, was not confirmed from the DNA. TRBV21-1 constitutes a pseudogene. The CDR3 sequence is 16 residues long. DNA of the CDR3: TGTGCCAGCAGGGGACTAGCGGGGTCTGACACCTACGAGCAGTACTTC. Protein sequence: CASRGLAGSDTYEQYF.

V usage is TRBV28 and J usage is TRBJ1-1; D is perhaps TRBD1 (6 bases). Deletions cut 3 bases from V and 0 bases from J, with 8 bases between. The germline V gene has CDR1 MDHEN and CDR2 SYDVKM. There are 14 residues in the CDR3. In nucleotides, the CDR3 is TGTGCCAGCAGTTTTAACAGGGTGAACACTGAAGCTTTCTTT. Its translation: CASSFNRVNTEAFF.

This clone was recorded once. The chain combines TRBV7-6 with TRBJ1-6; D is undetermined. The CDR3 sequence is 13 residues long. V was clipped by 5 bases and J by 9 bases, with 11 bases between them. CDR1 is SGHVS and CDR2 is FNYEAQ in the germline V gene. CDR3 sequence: CASSPGGSSPLHF. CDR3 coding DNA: TGTGCCAGCAGCCCTGGAGGGAGTTCACCCCTCCACTTT.

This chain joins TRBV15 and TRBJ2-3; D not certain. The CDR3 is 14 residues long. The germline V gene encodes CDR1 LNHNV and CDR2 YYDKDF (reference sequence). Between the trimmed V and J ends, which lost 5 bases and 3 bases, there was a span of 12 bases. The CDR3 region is CATSLFLTTDTQYF. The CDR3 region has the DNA TGTGCCACCAGCCTCTTCCTGACTACAGATACGCAGTATTTT.

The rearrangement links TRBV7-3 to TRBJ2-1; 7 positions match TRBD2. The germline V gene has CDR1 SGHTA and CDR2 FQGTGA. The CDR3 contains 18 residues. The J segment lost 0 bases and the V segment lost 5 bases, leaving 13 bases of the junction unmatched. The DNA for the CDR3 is TGTGCCAGCAGCCCAAATCCGACTAGCTGGAGCTCCTACAATGAGCAGTTCTTC. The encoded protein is CASSPNPTSWSSYNEQFF.

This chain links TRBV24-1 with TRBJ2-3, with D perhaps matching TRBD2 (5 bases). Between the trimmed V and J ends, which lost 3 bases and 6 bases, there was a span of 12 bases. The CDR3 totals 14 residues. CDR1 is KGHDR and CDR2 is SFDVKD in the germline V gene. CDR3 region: CATSDREGTDTQYF. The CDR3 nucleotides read TGTGCCACCAGTGATCGAGAGGGAACGGATACGCAGTATTTT.

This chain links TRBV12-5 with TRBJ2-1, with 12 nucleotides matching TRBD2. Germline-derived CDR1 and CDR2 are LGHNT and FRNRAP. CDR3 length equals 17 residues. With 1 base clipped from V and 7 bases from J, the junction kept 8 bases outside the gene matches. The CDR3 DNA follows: TGTGCTAGTGGTTTGGCAAGACTAGCGGGAGAAGCAAATGAGCAGTTCTTC. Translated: CASGLARLAGEANEQFF.

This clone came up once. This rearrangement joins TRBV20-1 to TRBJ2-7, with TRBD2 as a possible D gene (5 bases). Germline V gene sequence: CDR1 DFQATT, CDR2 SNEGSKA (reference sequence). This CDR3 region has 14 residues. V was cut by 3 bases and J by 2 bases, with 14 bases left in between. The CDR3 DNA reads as TGCAGTGCTAGTGCTAGCAATATCACCTACGAGCAGTACTTC. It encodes CSASASNITYEQYF.

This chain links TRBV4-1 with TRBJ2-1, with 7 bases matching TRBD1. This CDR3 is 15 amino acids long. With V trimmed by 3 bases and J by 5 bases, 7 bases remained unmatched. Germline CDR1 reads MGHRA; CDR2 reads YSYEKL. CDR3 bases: TGCGCCAGCAGCCAGAGACAGGGTGGGCACAATGAGCAGTTCTTC. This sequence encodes CASSQRQGGHNEQFF.

DNA of the CDR3: TGTGCCAGCAGCTCCCCGGGGGGGAGCTACAATGAGCAGTTCTTC. Protein sequence: CASSSPGGSYNEQFF. The chain links TRBV5-4 to TRBJ2-1; 8 bases fit TRBD2. Unmatched junction bases numbered 5, after V lost 3 bases and J lost 3 bases. CDR1 is SGHNT, CDR2 YYREEE, per germline (reference sequence). The CDR3 covers 15 residues.

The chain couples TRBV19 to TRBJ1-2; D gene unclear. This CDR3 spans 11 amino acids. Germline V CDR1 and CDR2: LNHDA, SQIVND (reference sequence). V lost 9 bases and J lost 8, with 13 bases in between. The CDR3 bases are TGTGCCAGCCTCGGAGGGCCAGGCTACACCTTC. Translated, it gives CASLGGPGYTF.